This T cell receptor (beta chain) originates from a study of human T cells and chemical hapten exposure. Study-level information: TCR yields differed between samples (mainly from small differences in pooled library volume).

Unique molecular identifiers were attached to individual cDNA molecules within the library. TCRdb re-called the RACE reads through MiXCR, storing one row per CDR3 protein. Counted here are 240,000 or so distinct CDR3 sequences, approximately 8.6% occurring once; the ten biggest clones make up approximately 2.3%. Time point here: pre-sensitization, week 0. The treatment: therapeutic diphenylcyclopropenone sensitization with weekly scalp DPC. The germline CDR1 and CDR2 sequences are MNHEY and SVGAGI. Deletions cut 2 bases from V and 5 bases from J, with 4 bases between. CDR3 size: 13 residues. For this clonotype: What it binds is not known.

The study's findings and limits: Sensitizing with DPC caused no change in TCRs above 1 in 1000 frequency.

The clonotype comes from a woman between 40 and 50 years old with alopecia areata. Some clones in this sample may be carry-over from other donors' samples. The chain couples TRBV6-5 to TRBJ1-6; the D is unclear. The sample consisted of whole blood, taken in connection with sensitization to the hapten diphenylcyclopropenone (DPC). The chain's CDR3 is CASSYRDNSPLHF. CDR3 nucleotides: TGTGCCAGCAGTTACAGGGATAATTCACCCCTCCACTTT.